The T cell receptor (beta chain) under discussion was sequenced for a study of blood T cell repertoires in COVID-19. Overall study: Samples came from the United States, Italy and Spain, spanning acute and convalescent COVID-19. PBMCs, B-cell-depleted T cells, or T cells provided the cDNA or gDNA that made up the material.

This clone has just a few counts. Recovered Cohort 3 donors showed two negative PCRs, clearance, or symptom resolution. Authors' data handling: By means of reference gene primer amplification, nucleated cell counts were estimated. Produced via immunoSEQ multiplex PCR; TCRdb's table is partial and in-frame only. V and J calls and clone size come straight from that table; D and trimming were deduced from the DNA. Of about 320,000 clones in the sample, about 90% were seen once. The length of the CDR3 is 14 residues. The germline V gene encodes CDR1 SGHVS and CDR2 FNYEAQ. V was shortened by 1 base and J by 3 bases, with 10 bases between the two germline ends.

The sample taken for sequencing was PBMCs or T cells enriched from blood (not recorded which). The receptor was derived from a man younger than 40 who had recovered from COVID-19. The V call is TRBV7-6, the J call TRBJ2-7; possibly TRBD1 for D (6 bases). CDR3 sequence: CASSLEQGVYEQYF. In DNA form, the CDR3 reads TGTGCCAGCAGCTTAGAACAGGGTGTCTACGAGCAGTACTTC.